This T cell receptor beta chain was obtained from a study of shared clonotypes between healthy human individuals. Points from the study as a whole: Only blood samples were collected, and tissue repertoires likely differ.

Naive-designated CD8 cells lacked CD45RO, were positively enriched for CCR7, and omitted terminally differentiated effector memory CD45RA+ cells. Regarding this clone: Its antigen is as yet unknown. At one of its ends the junction is not consistent with the germline gene, which may arise from a read error.

Germline CDR1 PRHDT, CDR2 FYEKMQ (reference sequence). The CDR3 is 17 amino acids. Genomic DNA of each subset was evenly split across several immunoSEQ plates. The DNA input per sorted-subset replicate PCR was around 200 ng, corresponding to some 27,000 T cell genomes. Using immunoSEQ multiplex PCR, the repertoire was profiled, and TCRdb retains in-frame clones only, with some absent. The sample includes more than 2 million clones, over 85% seen only once; the top ten take about 1.1%. The receptor's source is a man in his late teens or twenties in good health. Sequencing was performed on naive CD8+ T cells sorted from blood. The chain links TRBV13 to TRBJ2-3; possibly TRBD2 for D (5 bases). The CDR3 DNA reads as TGTGCCAGCAGTTTAGGCGAAGGCGGGCCCGGCCCAGATACGCAGTATTTT. It encodes CASSLGEGGPGPDTQYF.